The T cell receptor (beta chain) under discussion was sequenced for a study of blood T cell repertoires in COVID-19. Study summary: The study drew acute and convalescent COVID-19 samples from the United States, Italy and Spain.

CDR3 length: 14 residues. V dropped 4 bases and J dropped 2 bases, with 12 bases sitting between them. The germline CDR1 and CDR2 sequences are SGHNT and YYREEE (reference sequence). In the authors' methods: Estimated nucleated cell counts came from reference gene primer amplification. Data came from immunoSEQ multiplex PCR; TCRdb stores just in-frame clones and leaves some out. Clone size and V and J calls were adopted from that table, with D and trimming inferred from the DNA. In the table there are some 130,000 clones, around 88% of which are singletons. The J gene is TRBJ1-1, the V gene TRBV5-4, with no clear D. The specimen sequenced was peripheral blood. The receptor was derived from a man between 45 and 60 years old with acute or convalescent COVID-19. The CDR3 bases are TGTGCCAGCAGCGTAGAGAGACTTAACACTGAAGCTTTCTTT. Protein: CASSVERLNTEAFF.